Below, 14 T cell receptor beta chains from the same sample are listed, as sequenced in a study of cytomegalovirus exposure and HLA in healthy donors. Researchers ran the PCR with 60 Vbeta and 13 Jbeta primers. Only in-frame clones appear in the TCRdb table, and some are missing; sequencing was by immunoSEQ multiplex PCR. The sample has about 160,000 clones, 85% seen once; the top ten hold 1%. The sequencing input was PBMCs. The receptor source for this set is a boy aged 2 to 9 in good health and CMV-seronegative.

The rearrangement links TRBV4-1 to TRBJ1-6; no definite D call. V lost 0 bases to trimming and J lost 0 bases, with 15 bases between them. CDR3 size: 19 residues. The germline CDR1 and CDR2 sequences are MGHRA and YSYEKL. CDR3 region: CASSQDLVLADSYNSPLHF. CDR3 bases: TGCGCCAGCAGCCAAGATCTTGTATTGGCAGACTCCTATAATTCACCCCTCCACTTT.

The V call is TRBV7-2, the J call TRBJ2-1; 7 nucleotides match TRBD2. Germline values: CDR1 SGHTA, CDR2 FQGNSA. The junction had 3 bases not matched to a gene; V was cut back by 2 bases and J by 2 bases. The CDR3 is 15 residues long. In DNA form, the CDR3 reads TGTGCCAGCAGCTTAAGGGGACTACCCTACAATGAGCAGTTCTTC. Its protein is CASSLRGLPYNEQFF.

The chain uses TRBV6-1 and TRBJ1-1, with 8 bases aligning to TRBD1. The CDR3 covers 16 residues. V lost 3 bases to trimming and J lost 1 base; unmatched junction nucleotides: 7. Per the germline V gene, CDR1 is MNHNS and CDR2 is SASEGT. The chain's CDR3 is CASSDETGEGNTEAFF. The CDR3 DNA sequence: TGTGCCAGCAGTGACGAGACAGGGGAAGGGAACACTGAAGCTTTCTTT.

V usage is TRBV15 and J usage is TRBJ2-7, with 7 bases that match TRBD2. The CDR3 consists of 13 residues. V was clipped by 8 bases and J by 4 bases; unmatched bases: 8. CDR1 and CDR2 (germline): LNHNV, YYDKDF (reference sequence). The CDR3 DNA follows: TGTGCCACCGGCATATTGGGGGGGTACGAGCAGTACTTC. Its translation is CATGILGGYEQYF.

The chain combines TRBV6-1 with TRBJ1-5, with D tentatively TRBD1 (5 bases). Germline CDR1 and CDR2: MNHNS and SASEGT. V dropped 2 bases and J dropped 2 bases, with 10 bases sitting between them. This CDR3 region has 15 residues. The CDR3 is CASSEPGSGNQPQHF. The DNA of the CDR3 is TGTGCCAGCAGTGAACCAGGGTCGGGCAATCAGCCCCAGCATTTT.

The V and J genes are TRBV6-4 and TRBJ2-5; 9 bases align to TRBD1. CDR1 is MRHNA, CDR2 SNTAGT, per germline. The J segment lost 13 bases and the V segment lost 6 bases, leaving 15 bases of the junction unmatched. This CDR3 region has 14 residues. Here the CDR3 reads CASRYPGQGWRRYF. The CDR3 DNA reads TGTGCCAGCAGATACCCGGGACAGGGCTGGCGAAGGTACTTC.

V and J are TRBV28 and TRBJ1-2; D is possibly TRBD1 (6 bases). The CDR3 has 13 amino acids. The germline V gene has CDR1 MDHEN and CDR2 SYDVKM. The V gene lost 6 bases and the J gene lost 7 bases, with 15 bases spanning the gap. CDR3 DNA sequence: TGTGCCAGCAGCTGGGGGGGCACGGGTGGCTACACCTTC. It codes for CASSWGGTGGYTF.

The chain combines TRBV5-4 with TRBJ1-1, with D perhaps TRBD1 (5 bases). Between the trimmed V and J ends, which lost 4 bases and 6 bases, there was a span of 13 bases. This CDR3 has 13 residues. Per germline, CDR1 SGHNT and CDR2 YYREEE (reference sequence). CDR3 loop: CASSRSGNPEAFF. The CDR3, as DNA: TGTGCCAGCAGCCGGTCAGGGAATCCTGAAGCTTTCTTT.

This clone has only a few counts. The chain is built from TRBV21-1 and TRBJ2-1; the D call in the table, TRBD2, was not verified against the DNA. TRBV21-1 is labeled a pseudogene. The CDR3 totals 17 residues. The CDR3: CASSRGEAGISYNEQFF. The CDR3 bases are TGTGCCAGCAGCCGCGGGGAGGCGGGGATCTCCTACAATGAGCAGTTCTTC.

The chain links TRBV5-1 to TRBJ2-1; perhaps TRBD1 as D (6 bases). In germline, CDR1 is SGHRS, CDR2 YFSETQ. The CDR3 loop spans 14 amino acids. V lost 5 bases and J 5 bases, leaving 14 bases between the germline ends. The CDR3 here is CASRHYRDHNEQFF. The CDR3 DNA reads TGCGCCAGCAGGCATTACAGGGACCACAATGAGCAGTTCTTC.

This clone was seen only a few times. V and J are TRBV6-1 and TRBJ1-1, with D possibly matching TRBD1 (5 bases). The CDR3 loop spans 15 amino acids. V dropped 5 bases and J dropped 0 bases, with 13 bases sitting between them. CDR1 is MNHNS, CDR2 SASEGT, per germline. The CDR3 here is CASSQIGHLNTEAFF. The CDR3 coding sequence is TGTGCCAGCAGTCAGATAGGACACTTGAACACTGAAGCTTTCTTT.

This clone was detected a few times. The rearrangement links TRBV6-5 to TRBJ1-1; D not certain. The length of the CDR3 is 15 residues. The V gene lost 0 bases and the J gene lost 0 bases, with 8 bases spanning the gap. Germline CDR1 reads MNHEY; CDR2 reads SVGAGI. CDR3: CASSYSYFMNTEAFF. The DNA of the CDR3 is TGTGCCAGCAGTTACTCGTATTTTATGAACACTGAAGCTTTCTTT.

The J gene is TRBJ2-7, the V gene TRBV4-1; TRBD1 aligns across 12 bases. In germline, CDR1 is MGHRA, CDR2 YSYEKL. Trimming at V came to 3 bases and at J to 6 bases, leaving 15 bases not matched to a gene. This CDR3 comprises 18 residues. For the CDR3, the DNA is TGCGCCAGCAGCCAGAGTATTGGGACAGGGGGCCCGTCCGGCGAGCAGTACTTC. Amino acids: CASSQSIGTGGPSGEQYF.

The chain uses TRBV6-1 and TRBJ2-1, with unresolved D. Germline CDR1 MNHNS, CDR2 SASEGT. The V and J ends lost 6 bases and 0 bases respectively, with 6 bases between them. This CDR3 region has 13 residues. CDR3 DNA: TGTGCCAGCAGACAGAGCTCCTACAATGAGCAGTTCTTC. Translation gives CASRQSSYNEQFF.